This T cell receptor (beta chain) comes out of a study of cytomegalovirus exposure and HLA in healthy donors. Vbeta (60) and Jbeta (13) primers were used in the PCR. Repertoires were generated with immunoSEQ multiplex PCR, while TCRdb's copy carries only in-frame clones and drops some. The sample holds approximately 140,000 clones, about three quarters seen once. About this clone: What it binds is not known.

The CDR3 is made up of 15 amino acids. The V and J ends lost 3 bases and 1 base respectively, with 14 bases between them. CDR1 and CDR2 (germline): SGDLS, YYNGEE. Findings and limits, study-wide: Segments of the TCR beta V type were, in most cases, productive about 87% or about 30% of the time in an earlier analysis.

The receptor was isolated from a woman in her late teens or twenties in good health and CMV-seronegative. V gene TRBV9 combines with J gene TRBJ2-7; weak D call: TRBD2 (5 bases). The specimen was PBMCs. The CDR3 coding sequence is TGTGCCAGCAGCGAGGACCGGGGAAGGTCCTACGAGCAGTACTTC. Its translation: CASSEDRGRSYEQYF.